A single sample is the source of the 26 T cell receptor beta chains below, sequenced in a study of T-cell memory formation after mild COVID-19. From the 5' RACE reads, TCRdb called clonotypes with MiXCR, one entry per CDR3 protein. This sample has some 450,000 distinct CDR3 sequences; roughly 18% occur once, and the top ten carry 20% to 25%. Material for sequencing was PBMCs or a T cell subset sorted from them (not recorded which). The receptors here all came from a young man who had mild COVID-19 (a few samples of this study predate the infection). Cell type and time point are not known.

This clonotype was seen only a few times. The chain recombines TRBV28 with TRBJ1-4, with 7 bases identical to TRBD1. Germline CDR1 is MDHEN and CDR2 is SYDVKM. The CDR3 is made up of 18 amino acids. V trimming: 8 bases; J trimming: 5 bases; junction bases outside the gene matches: 20. The CDR3 loop is CASFRIKNRDSPNEKLFF. The CDR3 DNA reads TGTGCCAGCTTTCGAATAAAAAACCGGGACAGCCCCAATGAAAAACTGTTTTTT.

This clonotype came up many times. The rearrangement links TRBV6-2 or TRBV6-3 to TRBJ1-1; D uncertain. CDR1 and CDR2 from the germline V gene are MNHEY and SVGEGT. The length of the CDR3 is 13 residues. Trimming stripped 2 bases from V and 2 bases from J, with 6 bases between. The CDR3 DNA sequence: TGTGCCAGCAGTTACAACAGCAACACTGAAGCTTTCTTT. Its protein product is CASSYNSNTEAFF.

The chain uses TRBV20-1 and TRBJ1-6, with 8 bases matching TRBD1. Trimming at V came to 3 bases and at J to 6 bases, leaving 1 base not matched to a gene. CDR3 size: 13 residues. CDR1 and CDR2 from the germline V gene are DFQATT and SNEGSKA (reference sequence). The CDR3 DNA follows: TGCAGTGCTAGCAGGGGGCCTAATTCACCCCTCCACTTT. The encoded protein is CSASRGPNSPLHF.

This chain joins TRBV5-1 and TRBJ1-2, with a possible D match to TRBD1 (6 bases). V was clipped by 0 bases and J by 5 bases, with 17 bases between them. The CDR3 loop spans 16 amino acids. Germline V CDR1 and CDR2: SGHRS, YFSETQ. CDR3 sequence (DNA): TGCGCCAGCAGCTTGGCCCACTCGAGGGGACAATATGGCTACACCTTC. It specifies CASSLAHSRGQYGYTF.

V and J are TRBV9 and TRBJ2-5, with TRBD2 identical over 10 bases. CDR1 SGDLS and CDR2 YYNGEE come from the germline V gene. The V and J ends lost 4 bases and 2 bases, in that order; junction bases with no gene match: 11. The CDR3 has 17 residues. CDR3 DNA sequence: TGTGCCAGCAGCCGTGAAACGCTAGCGGGAGTTCAAGAGACCCAGTACTTC. Protein: CASSRETLAGVQETQYF.

This clonotype was counted only a few times. The chain carries TRBV28 and TRBJ1-2, with unresolved D. CDR3 length: 13 amino acids. Germline CDR1 and CDR2: MDHEN and SYDVKM. The ends were cut back, 2 bases at V and 4 bases at J, with 8 bases in the middle. In nucleotides, the CDR3 is TGTGCCAGCAGTTTAGGCCGAGCCTATGGCTACACCTTC. Translating gives CASSLGRAYGYTF.

This clonotype has a count of ten or more. The chain links TRBV5-1 to TRBJ2-2; a possible D gene is TRBD1 (6 bases). V lost 5 bases and J lost 0, with 11 bases in between. The CDR3 sequence is 15 residues long. Per the germline V gene, CDR1 is SGHRS and CDR2 is YFSETQ. The CDR3 loop reads CASRYRTANTGELFF. The CDR3 DNA follows: TGCGCCAGCAGGTACAGGACAGCGAACACCGGGGAGCTGTTTTTT.

This clonotype appeared a few times. The V call is TRBV12-3 or TRBV12-4, the J call TRBJ2-5; possible D gene TRBD2, 6 bases. V lost 6 bases to trimming and J lost 6 bases, with 20 bases between them. CDR3 length: 15 amino acids. The DNA of the CDR3 is TGTGCCAGCAGCCTAGATTGGGGGGTCGGGAAGACCCAGTACTTC. Translation gives CASSLDWGVGKTQYF.

The chain uses TRBV11-2 and TRBJ1-4, with D tentatively TRBD1 (6 bases). Between the trimmed V and J ends, which lost 5 bases and 6 bases, there was a span of 10 bases. The CDR3 loop spans 13 amino acids. Looked up from germline, CDR1 is SGHAT and CDR2 is FQNNGV. The CDR3 DNA is TGTGCCAGCAGCCCGAACAGGGATGAAAAACTGTTTTTT. Protein: CASSPNRDEKLFF.

This clonotype was recorded a few times. The rearrangement uses TRBV5-1 and TRBJ2-7; TRBD1 matches 10 bases. This CDR3 is 15 amino acids long. With V trimmed by 2 bases and J by 1 base, 3 bases remained unmatched. Germline lookup yields CDR1 SGHRS and CDR2 YFSETQ. In nucleotides, the CDR3 is TGCGCCAGCAGCTTCGGACAGGGGGTTTCCTACGAGCAGTACTTC. This encodes CASSFGQGVSYEQYF.

The V and J genes are TRBV7-9 and TRBJ2-5; D is uncertain. This CDR3 contains 15 residues. Trimming removed 0 bases from V and 6 bases from J, with 14 bases in between. Germline V lookup: CDR1 SEHNR, CDR2 FQNEAQ (reference sequence). The CDR3 region has the DNA TGTGCCAGCAGCTTAGCGTCTGTAGGGTGGAAGACCCAGTACTTC. Its translation: CASSLASVGWKTQYF.

The CDR3 loop is CASSEGGAETQYF. The CDR3 DNA is TGTGCCAGCAGCGAGGGGGGGGCGGAGACCCAGTACTTC. J is TRBJ2-5 and V is TRBV9; a weak D match, TRBD2 (7 bases). Germline CDR1 SGDLS, CDR2 YYNGEE. With 3 bases removed from V and 5 bases from J, the gap between germline ends came to 11 bases. This CDR3 contains 13 residues. Full variable domain (missing parts from reference TRBV9 and TRBJ2-5): DSGVTQTPKHLITATGQRVTLRCSPRSGDLSVYWYQQSLDQGLQFLIQYYNGEERAKGNILERFSAQQFPDLHSELNLSSLELGDSALYFCASSEGGAETQYFGPGTRLLVL.

In this sample, this clonotype turned up a few times. The chain recombines TRBV11-2 with TRBJ2-3; TRBD1 or TRBD2 may be the D gene (5 bases each). The ends were cut back, 1 base at V and 5 bases at J, with 19 bases in the middle. From germline, CDR1 is SGHAT and CDR2 FQNNGV. The CDR3 runs to 17 residues. DNA of the CDR3: TGTGCCAGCAGCTTAGCTGGGGGTTGGCGAATGGGAGATACGCAGTATTTT. Translated, it gives CASSLAGGWRMGDTQYF.

CDR3 sequence: CASCEQGTDTQYF. CDR3 nucleotide sequence: TGCGCCAGCTGCGAACAGGGCACAGATACGCAGTATTTT. The rearrangement links TRBV5-1 to TRBJ2-3; tentatively, D is TRBD1 (5 bases). This CDR3 region has 13 residues. The V gene's germline CDR1 is SGHRS and CDR2 YFSETQ. Trimming removed 7 bases at V and 1 base at J, with 10 bases between.

V usage is TRBV12-3 or TRBV12-4 and J usage is TRBJ1-2; D ambiguous. The V gene lost 0 bases and the J gene lost 4 bases, with 6 bases spanning the gap. This CDR3 spans 13 amino acids. The CDR3, as DNA: TGTGCCAGCAGTTTAGCGTGGGGCTATGGCTACACCTTC. Translation gives CASSLAWGYGYTF.

This clonotype has only a few counts. The chain has TRBV19 and TRBJ2-3; tentatively, D is TRBD1 (5 bases). Trimming removed 7 bases from V and 0 bases from J, with 11 bases in between. This CDR3 is 14 amino acids long. CDR1 is LNHDA and CDR2 is SQIVND in the germline V gene (reference sequence). The CDR3 sequence: CASNEQGSTDTQYF. The CDR3 DNA reads as TGTGCCAGTAACGAGCAGGGTAGCACAGATACGCAGTATTTT.

This clonotype was found many times. The rearrangement joins TRBV4-2 to TRBJ2-7; D perhaps matches TRBD1 (7 bases). The CDR3 runs to 14 residues. V lost 4 bases and J lost 5, with 15 bases in between. Germline V gene sequence: CDR1 LGHNA, CDR2 YNFKEQ. CDR3: CASSPRGVGDEQYF. The CDR3, as DNA: TGTGCCAGCAGCCCCAGGGGGGTGGGCGACGAGCAGTACTTC.

The V call is TRBV20-1, the J call TRBJ1-2; 7 bases line up with TRBD1. V lost 4 bases, J lost 3 bases, and 8 bases stayed unmatched. CDR1 and CDR2 (germline): DFQATT, SNEGSKA (reference sequence). The CDR3 has 14 amino acids. CDR3 in DNA: TGCAGTGCTACAAGCTCGGGACAGTACTATGGCTACACCTTC. This encodes CSATSSGQYYGYTF.

This clonotype was observed a few times. V and J are TRBV27 and TRBJ2-2; D remains unclear. There are 13 residues in the CDR3. Germline CDR1 and CDR2: MNHEY and SMNVEV (reference sequence). V gave up 1 base and J gave up 7 bases, with 7 bases separating them. The CDR3 reads CASSLYGGGELFF. As DNA, the CDR3 is TGTGCCAGCAGTTTATATGGTGGCGGGGAGCTGTTTTTT.

This clonotype turned up a few times. The V and J genes are TRBV7-9 and TRBJ1-1, with D maybe TRBD1 (6 bases). The V and J ends lost 0 bases and 5 bases respectively, with 16 bases between them. The length of the CDR3 is 16 residues. Germline V lookup: CDR1 SEHNR, CDR2 FQNEAQ (reference sequence). For the CDR3, the DNA is TGTGCCAGCAGCTTAGCGATGGGGGGCCGGGGTACTGAAGCTTTCTTT. Amino acid sequence: CASSLAMGGRGTEAFF.

J is TRBJ2-1 and V is TRBV4-3; 10 nucleotides align to TRBD1. V lost 1 base, J lost 4 bases, and 4 bases stayed unmatched. Germline assignment: CDR1 LGHNA and CDR2 YSLEER. The CDR3 spans 16 residues. The CDR3 here is CASSQGGQGSYNEQFF. In DNA form, the CDR3 reads TGCGCCAGCAGCCAAGGGGGACAGGGGAGTTACAATGAGCAGTTCTTC.

This chain uses TRBV24-1 with TRBJ2-3; D may be TRBD2 (6 bases). V lost 4 bases, J lost 6 bases, and 16 bases lay in between. Per germline, CDR1 KGHDR and CDR2 SFDVKD. CDR3 size: 15 residues. In DNA, the CDR3 is TGTGCCACCAGTGAGGCCAGGGACTTTCTTGATACGCAGTATTTT. This sequence encodes CATSEARDFLDTQYF.

This clonotype was detected a few times. The V call is TRBV4-3, the J call TRBJ2-5; D possibly corresponds to TRBD1 (7 bases). CDR1 is LGHNA and CDR2 is YSLEER in the germline V gene. The CDR3 spans 17 residues. V dropped 0 bases and J dropped 5 bases, with 19 bases sitting between them. The CDR3 sequence: CASSQDRRGPVGETQYF. The CDR3 nucleotides read TGCGCCAGCAGCCAAGACCGGAGGGGGCCGGTAGGGGAGACCCAGTACTTC.

V and J are TRBV7-3 and TRBJ2-4, with 7 bases aligning to TRBD1. V trimming: 0 bases; J trimming: 3 bases; junction bases outside the gene matches: 5. Germline CDR1 reads SGHTA; CDR2 reads FQGTGA. The CDR3 covers 16 residues. CDR3 protein: CASSLTRQGFKNIQYF. The CDR3 coding sequence is TGTGCCAGCAGCTTAACCCGACAGGGATTCAAAAACATTCAGTACTTC.

This clonotype was picked up a small number of times. The V and J genes are TRBV2 and TRBJ2-2, with D unclear. The ends were cut back, 3 bases at V and 6 bases at J, with 8 bases in the middle. From germline, CDR1 is SNHLY and CDR2 FYNNEI. CDR3 size: 13 residues. CDR3 in amino acids: CASSDHGAGELFF. The CDR3 nucleotides are TGTGCCAGCAGTGATCATGGGGCCGGGGAGCTGTTTTTT.

This clonotype occurred a few times. The chain carries TRBV5-6 and TRBJ2-5; D gene uncertain. The germline CDR1 and CDR2 sequences are SGHDT and YYEEEE. Trimming cost V 3 bases and J 4 bases, with 16 bases left between them. This CDR3 comprises 15 residues. CDR3 bases: TGTGCCAGCAGCTCCCCAATGATAAGAGGAGAGACCCAGTACTTC. This codes for CASSSPMIRGETQYF.